The 7 T cell receptor beta chains below all came from one sample that was sequenced in a study of CD4+ T cells in melanoma. Produced via immunoSEQ multiplex PCR; TCRdb's table is partial and in-frame only. Of about 140,000 clones in the sample, about 90% were seen once. The receptor set was obtained from a human donor with melanoma.

The chain carries TRBV5-1 and TRBJ2-3; 9 bases align to TRBD1. Germline V lookup: CDR1 SGHRS, CDR2 YFSETQ. This CDR3 is 14 amino acids long. Unmatched junction bases numbered 1, after V lost 0 bases and J lost 5 bases. The CDR3 loop is CASSLDRGRDTQYF. The CDR3 DNA sequence: TGCGCCAGCAGCTTGGACAGGGGGCGAGATACGCAGTATTTT.

This clone was picked up one time. J is TRBJ1-2 and V is TRBV6-1; 7 bases fit TRBD1. This CDR3 spans 14 amino acids. The J segment lost 2 bases and the V segment lost 4 bases, leaving 4 bases of the junction unmatched. Germline V gives CDR1 MNHNS, CDR2 SASEGT. The CDR3 is CASSGTGENYGYTF. CDR3 coding DNA: TGTGCCAGCAGTGGGACAGGAGAGAACTATGGCTACACCTTC.

This chain joins TRBV18 and TRBJ2-7; 8 bases agree with TRBD1. The CDR3 is 15 residues long. After removal of 3 bases from V and 3 bases from J, the junction contained 7 bases not matched to a gene. Germline V CDR1 and CDR2: KGHSH, LQKENI. The CDR3 region is CASSPLFDRGYEQYF. The CDR3 coding sequence is TGTGCCAGCTCACCCTTATTCGACAGGGGCTACGAGCAGTACTTC.

This chain links TRBV29-1 with TRBJ2-1; possible D gene TRBD1, 5 bases. The CDR3 covers 12 residues. The germline CDR1 and CDR2 sequences are SQVTM and ANQGSEA. The germline V and J ends were trimmed by 3 bases and 8 bases, with 11 bases remaining between them. CDR3 in amino acids: CSVEPGWDEQFF. As DNA, the CDR3 is TGCAGCGTTGAGCCAGGGTGGGATGAGCAGTTCTTC.

The CDR3 coding sequence is TGTGCCAGCAGTTCAACGGACTGGACGTTCCCCTCGGCCCTCCACTTT. Protein: CASSSTDWTFPSALHF. The rearrangement joins TRBV27 to TRBJ1-6; no reliable D call. This CDR3 region has 16 residues. The germline V and J ends were trimmed by 4 bases and 14 bases, with 24 bases remaining between them. The germline gives CDR1 MNHEY, CDR2 SMNVEV (reference sequence).

This clone showed up just a few times. The chain joins TRBV2 to TRBJ1-2, with TRBD1 matching over 11 bases. The germline gives CDR1 SNHLY, CDR2 FYNNEI. There are 14 residues in the CDR3. V lost 6 bases and J lost 5; bases outside the gene matches: 5. CDR3 bases: TGTGCCAGCAGCATCGGGACAGGGGGATATGGCTACACCTTC. Residues: CASSIGTGGYGYTF.

There are many counts of this clone. The chain joins TRBV2 to TRBJ1-2; D is possibly TRBD1 (5 bases). The V gene's germline CDR1 is SNHLY and CDR2 FYNNEI. V was trimmed by 7 bases and J by 8 bases, leaving 26 bases between them. This CDR3 has 16 residues. The CDR3 sequence is CASNLKGPSGDRGYTF. DNA for the CDR3: TGTGCCAGCAACCTGAAAGGGCCTAGCGGGGACCGGGGCTACACCTTC.